This T cell receptor beta chain is from a study of blood T cells in healthy people across ages. Regarding the study as a whole: Compared with aged donors, long-lived donors showed fewer expanded clones, suggesting selection. Unsorted PBMCs ruled out conclusive naive versus antigen-experienced comparison. TCR beta diversity tracked closely with naive T cell percentage.

A second PCR of 7 to 11 cycles used a sample-barcoded 5' primer and a J-beta primer mix. Each cDNA was tagged by a template-switch adaptor containing 12 random nucleotides. A single record per CDR3 protein comes from TCRdb applying MiXCR to the 5' RACE reads. The sample lists about a million distinct CDR3 sequences; roughly 48% were seen once. To note about this clonotype: Its antigen is unknown.

The J segment lost 1 base and the V segment lost 2 bases, leaving 5 bases of the junction unmatched. Germline-derived CDR1 and CDR2 are PRHDT and FYEKMQ (reference sequence). The CDR3 sequence is 16 residues long. This sequence joins TRBV13 and TRBJ1-1; TRBD1 matches at 9 bases. Sequences were obtained from blood. This TCR was sampled from a man younger than 45 in good health. CDR3 loop: CASSLLDRGSNTEAFF. CDR3 in DNA: TGTGCCAGCAGCTTACTGGACAGGGGATCGAACACTGAAGCTTTCTTT.